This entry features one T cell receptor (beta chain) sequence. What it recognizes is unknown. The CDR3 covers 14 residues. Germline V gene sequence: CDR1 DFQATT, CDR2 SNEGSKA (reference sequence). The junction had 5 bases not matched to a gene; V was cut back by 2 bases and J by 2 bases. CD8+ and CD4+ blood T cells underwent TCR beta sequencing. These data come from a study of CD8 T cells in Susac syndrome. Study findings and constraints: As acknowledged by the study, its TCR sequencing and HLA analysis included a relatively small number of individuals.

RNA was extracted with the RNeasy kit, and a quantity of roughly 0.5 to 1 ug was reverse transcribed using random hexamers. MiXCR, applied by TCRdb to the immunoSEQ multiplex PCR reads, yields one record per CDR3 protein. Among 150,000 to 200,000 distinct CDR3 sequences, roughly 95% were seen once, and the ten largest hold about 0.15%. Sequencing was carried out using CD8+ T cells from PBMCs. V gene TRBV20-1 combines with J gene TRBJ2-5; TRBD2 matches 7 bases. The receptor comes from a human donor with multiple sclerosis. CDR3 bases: TGCAGTGCTAGACCTTCTAGCGGACAAGAGACCCAGTACTTC. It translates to CSARPSSGQETQYF.